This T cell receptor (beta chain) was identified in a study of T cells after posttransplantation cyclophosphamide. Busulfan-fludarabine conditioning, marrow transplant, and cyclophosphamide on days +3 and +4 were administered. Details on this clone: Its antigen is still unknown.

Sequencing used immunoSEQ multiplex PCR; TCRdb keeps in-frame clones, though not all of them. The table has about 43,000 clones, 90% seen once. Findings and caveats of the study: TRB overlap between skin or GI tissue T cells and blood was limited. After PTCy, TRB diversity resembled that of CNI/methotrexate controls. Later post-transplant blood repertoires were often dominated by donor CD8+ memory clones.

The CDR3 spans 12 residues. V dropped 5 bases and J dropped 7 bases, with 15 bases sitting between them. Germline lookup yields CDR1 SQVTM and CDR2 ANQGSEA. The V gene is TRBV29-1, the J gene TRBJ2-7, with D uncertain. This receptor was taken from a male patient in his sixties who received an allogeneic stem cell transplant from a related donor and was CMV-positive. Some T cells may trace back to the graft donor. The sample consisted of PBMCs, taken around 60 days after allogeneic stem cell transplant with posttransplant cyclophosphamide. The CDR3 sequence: CSVYLTSGEQYF. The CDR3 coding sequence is TGCAGCGTTTACCTGACATCCGGAGAGCAGTACTTC.